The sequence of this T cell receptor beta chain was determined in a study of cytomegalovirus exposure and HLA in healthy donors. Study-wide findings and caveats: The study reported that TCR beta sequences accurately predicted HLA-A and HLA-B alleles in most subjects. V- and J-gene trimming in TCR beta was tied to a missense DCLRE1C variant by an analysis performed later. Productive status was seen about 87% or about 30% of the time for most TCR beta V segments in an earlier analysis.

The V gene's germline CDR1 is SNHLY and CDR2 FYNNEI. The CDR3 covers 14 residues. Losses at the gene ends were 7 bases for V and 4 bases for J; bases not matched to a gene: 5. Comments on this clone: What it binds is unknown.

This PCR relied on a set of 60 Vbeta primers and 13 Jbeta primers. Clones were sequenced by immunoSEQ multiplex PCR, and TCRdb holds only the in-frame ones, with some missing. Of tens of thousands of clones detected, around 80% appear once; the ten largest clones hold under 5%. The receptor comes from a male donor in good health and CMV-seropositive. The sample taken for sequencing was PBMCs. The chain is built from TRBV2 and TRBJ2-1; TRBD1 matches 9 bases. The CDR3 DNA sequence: TGTGCCAGCAAGGGGACAGGGACATACAATGAGCAGTTCTTC. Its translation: CASKGTGTYNEQFF. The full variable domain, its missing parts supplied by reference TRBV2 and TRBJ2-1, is EPEVTQTPSHQVTQMGQEVILRCVPISNHLYFYWYRQILGQKVEFLVSFYNNEISEKSEIFDDQFSVERPDGSNFTLKIRSTKLEDSAMYFCASKGTGTYNEQFFGPGTRLTVL.